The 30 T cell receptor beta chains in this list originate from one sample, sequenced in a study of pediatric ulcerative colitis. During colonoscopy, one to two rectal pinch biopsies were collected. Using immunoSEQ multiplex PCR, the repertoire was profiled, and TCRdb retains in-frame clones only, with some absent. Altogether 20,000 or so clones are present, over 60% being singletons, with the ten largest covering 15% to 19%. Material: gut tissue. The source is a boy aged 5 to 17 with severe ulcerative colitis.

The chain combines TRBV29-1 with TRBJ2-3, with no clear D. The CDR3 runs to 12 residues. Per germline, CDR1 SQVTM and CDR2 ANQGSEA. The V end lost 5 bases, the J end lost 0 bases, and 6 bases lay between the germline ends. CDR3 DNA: TGCAGCGTTAAGGCGAGCACAGATACGCAGTATTTT. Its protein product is CSVKASTDTQYF.

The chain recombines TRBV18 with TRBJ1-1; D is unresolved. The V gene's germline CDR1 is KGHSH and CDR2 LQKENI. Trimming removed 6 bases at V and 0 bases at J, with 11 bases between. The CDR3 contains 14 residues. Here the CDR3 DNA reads TGTGCCAGCTCGGGAGCGGGAATGAACACTGAAGCTTTCTTT. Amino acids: CASSGAGMNTEAFF.

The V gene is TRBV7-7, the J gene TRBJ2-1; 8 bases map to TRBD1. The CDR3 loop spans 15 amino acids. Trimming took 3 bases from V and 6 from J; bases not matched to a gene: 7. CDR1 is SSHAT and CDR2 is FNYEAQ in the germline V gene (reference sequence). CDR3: CASSLRTGFCNEQFF. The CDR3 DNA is TGTGCCAGCAGCTTGCGGACAGGGTTTTGCAATGAGCAGTTCTTC.

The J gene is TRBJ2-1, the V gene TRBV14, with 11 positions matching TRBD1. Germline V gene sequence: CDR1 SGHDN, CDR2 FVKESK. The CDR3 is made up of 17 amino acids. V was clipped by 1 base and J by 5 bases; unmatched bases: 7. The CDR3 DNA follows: TGTGCCAGCAGCCAAGGGTTTGGACAGGGGGCGAACAATGAGCAGTTCTTC. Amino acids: CASSQGFGQGANNEQFF.

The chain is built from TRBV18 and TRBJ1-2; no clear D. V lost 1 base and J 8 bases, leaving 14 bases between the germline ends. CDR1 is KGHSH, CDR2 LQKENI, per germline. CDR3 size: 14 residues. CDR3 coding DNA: TGTGCCAGCTCACCACGGTGGGCAGGAGGAGGCTACACCTTC. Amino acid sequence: CASSPRWAGGGYTF.

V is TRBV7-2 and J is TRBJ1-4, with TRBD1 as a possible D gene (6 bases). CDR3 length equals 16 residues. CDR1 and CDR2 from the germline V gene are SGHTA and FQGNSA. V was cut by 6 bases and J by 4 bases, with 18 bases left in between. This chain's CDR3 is CASSLVPGQINEKLFF. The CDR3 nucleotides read TGTGCCAGCAGTCTAGTCCCTGGACAGATTAATGAAAAACTGTTTTTT.

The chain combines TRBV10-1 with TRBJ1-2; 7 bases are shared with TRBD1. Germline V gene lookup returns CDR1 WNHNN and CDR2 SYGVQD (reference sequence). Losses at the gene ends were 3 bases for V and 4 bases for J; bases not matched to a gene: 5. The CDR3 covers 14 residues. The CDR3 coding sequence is TGCGCCAGCAGTGAAGGCGGGACAGCCTATGGCTACACCTTC. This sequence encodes CASSEGGTAYGYTF.

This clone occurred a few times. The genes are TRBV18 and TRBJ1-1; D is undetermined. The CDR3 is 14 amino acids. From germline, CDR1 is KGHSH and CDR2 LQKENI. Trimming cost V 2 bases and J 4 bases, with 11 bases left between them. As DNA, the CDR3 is TGTGCCAGCTCACCATCGTTTAGTTTCACTGAAGCTTTCTTT. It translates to CASSPSFSFTEAFF.

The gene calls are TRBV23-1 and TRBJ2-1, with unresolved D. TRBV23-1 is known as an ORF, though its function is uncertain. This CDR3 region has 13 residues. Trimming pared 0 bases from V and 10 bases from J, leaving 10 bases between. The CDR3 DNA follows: TGCGCCAGCAGTCAATCTAGGGCAACCGAGCAGTTCTTC. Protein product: CASSQSRATEQFF.

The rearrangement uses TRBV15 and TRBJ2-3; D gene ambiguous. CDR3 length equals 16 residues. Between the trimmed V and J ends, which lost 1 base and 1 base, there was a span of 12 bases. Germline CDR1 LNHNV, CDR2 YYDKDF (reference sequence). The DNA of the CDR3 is TGTGCCACCAGCAGAGTTATCTTCTTGGGCACAGATACGCAGTATTTT. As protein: CATSRVIFLGTDTQYF. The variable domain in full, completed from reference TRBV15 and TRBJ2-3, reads DAMVIQNPRYQVTQFGKPVTLSCSQTLNHNVMYWYQQKSSQAPKLLFHYYDKDFNNEADTPDNFQSRRPNTSFCFLDIRSPGLGDTAMYLCATSRVIFLGTDTQYFGPGTRLTVL.

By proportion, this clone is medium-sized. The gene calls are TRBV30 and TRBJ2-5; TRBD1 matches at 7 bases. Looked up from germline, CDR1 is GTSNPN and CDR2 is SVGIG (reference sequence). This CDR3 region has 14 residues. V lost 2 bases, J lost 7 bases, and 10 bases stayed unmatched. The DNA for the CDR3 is TGTGCCTGGAGTCTGACAGGGATGAGTGGGACCCAGTACTTC. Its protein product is CAWSLTGMSGTQYF.

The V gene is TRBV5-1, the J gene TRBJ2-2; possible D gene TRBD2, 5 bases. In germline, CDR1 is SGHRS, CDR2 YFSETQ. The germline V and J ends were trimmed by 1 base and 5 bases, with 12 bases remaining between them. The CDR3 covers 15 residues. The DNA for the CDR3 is TGCGCCAGCAGCTTGAGTCCTAGCTGGACCGGGGAGCTGTTTTTT. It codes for CASSLSPSWTGELFF.

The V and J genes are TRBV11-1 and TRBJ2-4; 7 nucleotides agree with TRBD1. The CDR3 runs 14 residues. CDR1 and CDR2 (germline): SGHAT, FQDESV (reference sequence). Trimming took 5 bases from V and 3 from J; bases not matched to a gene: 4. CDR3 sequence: CASSPDRDKNIQYF. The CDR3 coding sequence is TGTGCCAGCAGCCCCGACAGGGACAAAAACATTCAGTACTTC.

This CDR3 reads CASSVTSGGVEEQFF. For the CDR3, the DNA is TGTGCCAGCAGTGTGACTAGCGGGGGGGTTGAGGAGCAGTTCTTC. The chain couples TRBV6-4 to TRBJ2-1; TRBD2 matches at 14 bases. J was trimmed by 10 bases and V by 4 bases; bases with no gene match: 6. The CDR3 sequence is 15 residues long. Per the germline V gene, CDR1 is MRHNA and CDR2 is SNTAGT.

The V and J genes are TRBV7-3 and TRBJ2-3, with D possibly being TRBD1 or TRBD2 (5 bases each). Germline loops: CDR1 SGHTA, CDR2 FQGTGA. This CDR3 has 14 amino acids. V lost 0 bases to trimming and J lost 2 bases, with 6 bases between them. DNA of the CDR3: TGTGCCAGCAGCTTAACCGGGACCACAGATACGCAGTATTTT. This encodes CASSLTGTTDTQYF.

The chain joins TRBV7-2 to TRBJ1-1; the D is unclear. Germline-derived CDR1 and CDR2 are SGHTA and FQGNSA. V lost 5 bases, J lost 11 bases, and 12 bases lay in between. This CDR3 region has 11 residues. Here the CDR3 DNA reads TGTGCCAGCAGCCAGACGGGTGCCGCTTTCTTT. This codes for CASSQTGAAFF. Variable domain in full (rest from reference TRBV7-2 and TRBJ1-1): GAGVSQSPSNKVTEKGKDVELRCDPISGHTALYWYRQSLGQGLEFLIYFQGNSAPDKSGLPSDRFSAERTGGSVSTLTIQRTQQEDSAVYLCASSQTGAAFFGQGTRLTVV.

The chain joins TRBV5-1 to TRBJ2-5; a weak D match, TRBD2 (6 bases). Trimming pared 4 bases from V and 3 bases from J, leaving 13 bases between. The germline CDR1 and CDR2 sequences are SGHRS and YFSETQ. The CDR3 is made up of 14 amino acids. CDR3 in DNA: TGCGCCAGCAGCCCGGGACTGATAGAAGAGACCCAGTACTTC. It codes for CASSPGLIEETQYF.

CDR3 bases: TGTGCCACCAGCAGAGATCTTACGAACACTGAAGCTTTCTTT. Amino acid sequence: CATSRDLTNTEAFF. The chain joins TRBV15 to TRBJ1-1, with D hard to call. This CDR3 region has 14 residues. The ends were cut back, 0 bases at V and 1 base at J, with 6 bases in the middle. Looked up from germline, CDR1 is LNHNV and CDR2 is YYDKDF (reference sequence).

Here the CDR3 reads CASRVLASGGARTGELFF. CDR3 nucleotide sequence: TGTGCCAGTAGAGTTCTGGCTAGCGGGGGGGCACGCACCGGGGAGCTGTTTTTT. The chain combines TRBV19 with TRBJ2-2, with TRBD2 identical over 12 bases. V shed 6 bases and J 4 bases; nucleotides not matched to a gene: 12. Germline-derived CDR1 and CDR2 are LNHDA and SQIVND (reference sequence). This CDR3 contains 18 residues.

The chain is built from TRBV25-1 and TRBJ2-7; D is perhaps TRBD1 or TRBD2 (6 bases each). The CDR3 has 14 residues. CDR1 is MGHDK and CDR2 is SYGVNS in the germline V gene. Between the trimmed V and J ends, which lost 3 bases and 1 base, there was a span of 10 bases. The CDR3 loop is CASSDQGRSYEQYF. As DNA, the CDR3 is TGTGCCAGCAGTGATCAGGGGAGGTCCTACGAGCAGTACTTC.

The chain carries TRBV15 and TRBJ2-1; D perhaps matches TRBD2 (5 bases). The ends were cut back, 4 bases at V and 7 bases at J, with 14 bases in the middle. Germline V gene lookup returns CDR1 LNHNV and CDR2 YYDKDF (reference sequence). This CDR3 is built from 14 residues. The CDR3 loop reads CATSTLQTGNEQFF. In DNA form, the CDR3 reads TGTGCCACCAGCACCCTCCAGACGGGGAATGAGCAGTTCTTC.

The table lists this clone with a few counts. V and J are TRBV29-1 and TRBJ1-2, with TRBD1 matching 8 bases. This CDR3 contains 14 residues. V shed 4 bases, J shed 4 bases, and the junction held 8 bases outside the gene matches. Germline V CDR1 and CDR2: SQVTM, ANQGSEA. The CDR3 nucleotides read TGCAGCGTTGCCACCGGGACAGGTACCTATGGCTACACCTTC. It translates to CSVATGTGTYGYTF.

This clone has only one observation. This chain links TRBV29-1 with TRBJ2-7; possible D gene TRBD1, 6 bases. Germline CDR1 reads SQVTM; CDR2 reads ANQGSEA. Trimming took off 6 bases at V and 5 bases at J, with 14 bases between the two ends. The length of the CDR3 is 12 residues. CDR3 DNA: TGCAGCGTGAATAACAGGGTCAACGAGCAGTACTTC. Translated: CSVNNRVNEQYF.

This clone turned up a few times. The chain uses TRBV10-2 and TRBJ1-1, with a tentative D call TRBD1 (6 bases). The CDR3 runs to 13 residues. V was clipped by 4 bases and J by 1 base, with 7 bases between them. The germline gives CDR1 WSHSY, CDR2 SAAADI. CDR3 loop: CASSAGQNTEAFF. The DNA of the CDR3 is TGCGCCAGCAGTGCGGGACAGAACACTGAAGCTTTCTTT.

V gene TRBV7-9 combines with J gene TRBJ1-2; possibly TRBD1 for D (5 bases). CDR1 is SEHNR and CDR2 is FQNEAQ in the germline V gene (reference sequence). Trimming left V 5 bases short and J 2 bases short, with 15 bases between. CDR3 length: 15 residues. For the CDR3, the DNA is TGTGCCAGCAGCACCTCCTCGGGACCCAACTATGGCTACACCTTC. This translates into CASSTSSGPNYGYTF. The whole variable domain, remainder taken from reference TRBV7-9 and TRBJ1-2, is DTGVSQNPRHKITKRGQNVTFRCDPISEHNRLYWYRQTLGQGPEFLTYFQNEAQLEKSRLLSDRFSAERPKGSFSTLEIQRTEQGDSAMYLCASSTSSGPNYGYTFGSGTRLTVV.

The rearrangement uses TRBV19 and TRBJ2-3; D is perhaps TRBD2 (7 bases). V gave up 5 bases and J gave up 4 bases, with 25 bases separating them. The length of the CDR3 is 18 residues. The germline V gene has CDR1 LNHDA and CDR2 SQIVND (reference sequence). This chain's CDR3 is CASSLGVRGARSADTQYF. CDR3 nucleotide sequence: TGTGCCAGTAGTCTGGGCGTTCGGGGGGCTCGGAGCGCAGATACGCAGTATTTT.

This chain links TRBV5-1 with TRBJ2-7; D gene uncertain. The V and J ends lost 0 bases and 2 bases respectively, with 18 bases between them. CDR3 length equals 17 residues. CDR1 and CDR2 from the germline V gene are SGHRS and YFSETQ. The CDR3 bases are TGCGCCAGCAGCTTGGAATCTGCGACACAACGGACCTACGAGCAGTACTTC. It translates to CASSLESATQRTYEQYF.

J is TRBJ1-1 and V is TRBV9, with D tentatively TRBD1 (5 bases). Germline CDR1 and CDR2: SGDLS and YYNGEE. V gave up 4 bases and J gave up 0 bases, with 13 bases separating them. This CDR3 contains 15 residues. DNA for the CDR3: TGTGCCAGCAGCCCGACCGGGACGGTGAACACTGAAGCTTTCTTT. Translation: CASSPTGTVNTEAFF.

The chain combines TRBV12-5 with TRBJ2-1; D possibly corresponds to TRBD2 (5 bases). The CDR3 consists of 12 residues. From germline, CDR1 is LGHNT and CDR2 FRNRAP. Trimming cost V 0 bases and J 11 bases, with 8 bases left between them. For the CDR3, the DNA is TGTGCTAGTGGTTTGGTAGGGAGACAGCAGTTCTTC. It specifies CASGLVGRQQFF.

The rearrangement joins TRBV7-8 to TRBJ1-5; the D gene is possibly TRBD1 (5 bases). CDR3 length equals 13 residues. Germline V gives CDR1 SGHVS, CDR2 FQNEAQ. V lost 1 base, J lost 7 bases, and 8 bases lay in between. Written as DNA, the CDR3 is TGTGCCAGCAGCTTAGACCAGGGACAGCCCCAGCATTTT. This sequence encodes CASSLDQGQPQHF.